The clone carrying this T cell receptor beta chain showed up many times. One entry per CDR3 protein, called by TCRdb with MiXCR from the 5' RACE reads. This table holds 70,000 or so distinct CDR3 sequences, approximately 4.6% found once. The sample originates from a study of early T cells in non-severe SARS-CoV-2 infection. The V gene lost 0 bases and the J gene lost 4 bases, with 9 bases spanning the gap. The CDR3 extends over 13 amino acids. CDR1 and CDR2 from the germline V gene are GTSNPN and SVGIG (reference sequence). Material: whole blood, obtained at baseline. The clonotype comes from an adult who was a healthcare worker with PCR-confirmed SARS-CoV-2 infection or an uninfected control (not recorded which). The donor label of this sample is uncertain. The chain recombines TRBV30 with TRBJ1-1, with D unclear. Here the CDR3 reads CAWSVSSGTEAFF. The CDR3 DNA is TGTGCCTGGAGTGTGTCCAGTGGCACTGAAGCTTTCTTT.